This T cell receptor beta chain was identified in a study of long-term antiretroviral therapy in people with HIV. The study, taken as a whole, reports: Blood draws took place between about 2004 and 2017 and possibly involved older ART regimens. Every time point showed a repertoire led by clones expanded before ART.

V shed 4 bases, J shed 5 bases, and the junction held 7 bases outside the gene matches. Germline V gives CDR1 MNHEY, CDR2 SMNVEV (reference sequence). The CDR3 contains 15 residues. Each sample contained roughly 0.85-10 million cryopreserved PBMC, thawed before DNA extraction. As regards this clone: Its antigen is undetermined.

Survey-level resolution applied to immunoSEQ assay v3.0. Sequenced by immunoSEQ multiplex PCR; TCRdb stores in-frame clones only, minus some. The top ten clones hold around 3% of a sample with about 48,000 clones, about 86% of them seen once. Source: unsorted PBMCs, taken 0.8 years after starting antiretroviral therapy. J is TRBJ2-1 and V is TRBV27, with 8 bases matching TRBD2. This sequence was found in a woman between 18 and 30 years old with HIV. Written as DNA, the CDR3 is TGTGCCAGCAGTTCCATACTAGCGGTGAACAATGAGCAGTTCTTC. Translated: CASSSILAVNNEQFF.